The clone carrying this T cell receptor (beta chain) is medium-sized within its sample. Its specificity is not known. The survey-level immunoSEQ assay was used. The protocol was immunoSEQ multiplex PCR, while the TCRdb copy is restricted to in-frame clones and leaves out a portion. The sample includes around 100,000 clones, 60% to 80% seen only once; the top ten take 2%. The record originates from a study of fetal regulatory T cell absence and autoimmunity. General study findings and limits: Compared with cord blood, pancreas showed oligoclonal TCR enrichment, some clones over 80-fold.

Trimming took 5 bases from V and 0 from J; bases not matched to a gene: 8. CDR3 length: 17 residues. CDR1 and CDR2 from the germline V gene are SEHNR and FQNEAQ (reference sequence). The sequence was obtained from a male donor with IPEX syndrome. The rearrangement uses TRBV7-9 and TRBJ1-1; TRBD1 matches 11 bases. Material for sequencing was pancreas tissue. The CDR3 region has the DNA TGTGCCAGCAGCACCTTGGACAGGGGGCGGGTGAACACTGAAGCTTTCTTT. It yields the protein CASSTLDRGRVNTEAFF.